This passage covers 17 T cell receptor beta chains from one sample sequenced in a study of shared clonotypes between healthy human individuals. Sequencing used immunoSEQ multiplex PCR; TCRdb keeps in-frame clones, though not all of them. The sample shows over a million clones, 96% of them seen only once. Sequencing used naive CD4+ T cells sorted from blood. Subset meaning: CD45RA+ positively selected. Receptors originate from a man aged 30 to 39 in good health.

The chain carries TRBV6-6 and TRBJ2-3, with D unresolved. From germline, CDR1 is MNHNY and CDR2 SVGAGI (reference sequence). V was cut by 4 bases and J by 3 bases, with 8 bases left in between. CDR3 length equals 13 residues. Here the CDR3 DNA reads TGTGCCAGCAGTTTCTACGGGACAGATACGCAGTATTTT. It specifies CASSFYGTDTQYF.

The chain is built from TRBV6-6 and TRBJ2-6; D remains ambiguous. The CDR3 is made up of 16 amino acids. V dropped 6 bases and J dropped 0 bases, with 12 bases sitting between them. Per germline, CDR1 MNHNY and CDR2 SVGAGI (reference sequence). CDR3 region: CASRTQITSGANVLTF. The CDR3, as DNA: TGTGCCAGCAGAACACAGATTACCTCTGGGGCCAACGTCCTGACTTTC.

V gene TRBV15 combines with J gene TRBJ2-5; 8 nucleotides agree with TRBD2. Germline lookup yields CDR1 LNHNV and CDR2 YYDKDF (reference sequence). The CDR3 is 15 residues long. Trimming cost V 3 bases and J 3 bases; bases outside gene matches: 6. This CDR3 is CATSRGGAGEETQYF. In nucleotides, the CDR3 is TGTGCCACCAGCAGGGGAGGAGCGGGAGAAGAGACCCAGTACTTC.

The chain combines TRBV10-3 with TRBJ2-7; D is undetermined. Between the trimmed V and J ends, which lost 2 bases and 7 bases, there was a span of 15 bases. CDR3 length: 14 residues. CDR1 and CDR2 from the germline V gene are ENHRY and SYGVKD. The CDR3 sequence is CAISETTTLGEQYF. CDR3 bases: TGTGCCATCAGTGAGACCACTACGTTGGGGGAGCAGTACTTC.

V is TRBV29-1 and J is TRBJ2-1, with D perhaps TRBD2 (6 bases). Germline V lookup: CDR1 SQVTM, CDR2 ANQGSEA. This CDR3 is 15 amino acids long. The V end was cut by 7 bases, the J end by 0 bases, with 16 bases between. The CDR3 is CSGGDTTGSYNEQFF. The CDR3 nucleotides are TGCAGCGGGGGGGATACTACGGGCTCCTACAATGAGCAGTTCTTC.

The gene calls are TRBV2 and TRBJ1-2; TRBD1 aligns across 7 bases. V dropped 6 bases and J dropped 7; count of bases not matched to a gene: 8. The CDR3 is 13 residues long. Germline V gives CDR1 SNHLY, CDR2 FYNNEI. CDR3 sequence: CASSLIQGSGYTF. As DNA, the CDR3 is TGTGCCAGCAGCCTTATACAGGGGTCTGGCTACACCTTC.

The J gene is TRBJ2-5, the V gene TRBV27, with 12 bases matching TRBD2. V was clipped by 5 bases and J by 3 bases; unmatched bases: 4. This CDR3 has 15 residues. The germline V gene has CDR1 MNHEY and CDR2 SMNVEV (reference sequence). CDR3 bases: TGTGCCAGCAGTGAGCTAGCGGGAGGGAAAGAGACCCAGTACTTC. It is translated as CASSELAGGKETQYF.

The chain links TRBV5-6 to TRBJ2-7, with 8 bases identical to TRBD1. From germline, CDR1 is SGHDT and CDR2 YYEEEE. The CDR3 consists of 14 residues. V shed 4 bases and J 2 bases; nucleotides not matched to a gene: 5. The chain's CDR3 is CASSRGQVPYEQYF. The CDR3 nucleotides are TGTGCCAGCAGCAGGGGACAGGTCCCCTACGAGCAGTACTTC. Full variable domain (missing parts from reference TRBV5-6 and TRBJ2-7): DAGVTQSPTHLIKTRGQQVTLRCSPKSGHDTVSWYQQALGQGPQFIFQYYEEEERQRGNFPDRFSGHQFPNYSSELNVNALLLGDSALYLCASSRGQVPYEQYFGPGTRLTVT.

The V and J genes are TRBV25-1 and TRBJ2-1; 8 bases are shared with TRBD2. The CDR3 has 15 amino acids. Looked up from germline, CDR1 is MGHDK and CDR2 is SYGVNS. The ends lost 3 bases at V and 5 bases at J; junction bases unmatched: 6. This chain's CDR3 is CASSEGTSGNNEQFF. As DNA, the CDR3 is TGTGCCAGCAGTGAGGGAACTAGCGGTAACAATGAGCAGTTCTTC.

The gene calls are TRBV7-9 and TRBJ1-5; D is unclear. This CDR3 comprises 14 residues. V lost 5 bases and J 1 base, leaving 9 bases between the germline ends. Germline CDR1 is SEHNR and CDR2 is FQNEAQ (reference sequence). CDR3 protein: CASSEAGSNQPQHF. CDR3 in DNA: TGTGCCAGCAGCGAAGCAGGAAGCAATCAGCCCCAGCATTTT.

The chain links TRBV2 to TRBJ2-1; TRBD2 agrees at 8 bases. The CDR3 consists of 18 residues. CDR1 is SNHLY, CDR2 FYNNEI, per germline. V was clipped by 7 bases and J by 4 bases; unmatched bases: 18. The DNA of the CDR3 is TGTGCCAGCATGAGACGATTCAAGACTAGCGAGCCTTACAATGAGCAGTTCTTC. Protein sequence: CASMRRFKTSEPYNEQFF.

The genes are TRBV9 and TRBJ1-3; D might be TRBD1 (6 bases). Germline V gene sequence: CDR1 SGDLS, CDR2 YYNGEE. The CDR3 contains 17 residues. V was pared by 4 bases and J by 0 bases, with 17 bases between. The CDR3: CASSPSLGQNSGNTIYF. CDR3 DNA: TGTGCCAGCAGCCCAAGTCTGGGACAAAACTCTGGAAACACCATATATTTT.

Points on this clone: Other DNA sequences from this sample encode an identical CDR3 as well. Here the CDR3 DNA reads TGCGCCAGCAGCTTGAAGAGCTCGGGGAATGAGCAGTTCTTC. It is translated as CASSLKSSGNEQFF. The chain joins TRBV5-1 to TRBJ2-1, with D possibly being TRBD2 (5 bases). This CDR3 region has 14 residues. With 1 base removed from V and 7 bases from J, the gap between germline ends came to 12 bases. The germline V gene encodes CDR1 SGHRS and CDR2 YFSETQ.

This clone occurred once. The chain carries TRBV28 and TRBJ2-4, with 8 bases that match TRBD2. The CDR3 length is 16 residues. In germline, CDR1 is MDHEN, CDR2 SYDVKM. Trimming at V came to 5 bases and at J to 5 bases, leaving 11 bases not matched to a gene. The CDR3 loop reads CASSRLTGGPENIQYF. The CDR3 DNA reads as TGTGCCAGCAGTCGACTGACGGGAGGGCCCGAAAACATTCAGTACTTC.

The chain links TRBV19 to TRBJ1-5; TRBD1 agrees at 10 bases. The junction had 3 bases not matched to a gene; V was cut back by 7 bases and J by 6 bases. This CDR3 region has 13 residues. Germline V gene lookup returns CDR1 LNHDA and CDR2 SQIVND (reference sequence). The CDR3 loop is CASTGDRGQPQHF. Written as DNA, the CDR3 is TGTGCCAGTACGGGGGACAGGGGTCAGCCCCAGCATTTT. The full variable domain, rest sourced from reference TRBV19 and TRBJ1-5, is DGGITQSPKYLFRKEGQNVTLSCEQNLNHDAMYWYRQDPGQGLRLIYYSQIVNDFQKGDIAEGYSVSREKKESFPLTVTSAQKNPTAFYLCASTGDRGQPQHFGDGTRLSIL.

This chain connects TRBV4-3 to TRBJ2-1, with 9 bases identical to TRBD1. Germline V gene lookup returns CDR1 LGHNA and CDR2 YSLEER. This CDR3 has 18 residues. With V trimmed by 1 base and J by 5 bases, 12 bases remained unmatched. CDR3 sequence reads: CASSQASTGTGLDNEQFF. The CDR3 DNA reads as TGCGCCAGCAGCCAAGCATCAACCGGGACAGGGTTAGACAATGAGCAGTTCTTC.

The chain combines TRBV5-4 with TRBJ2-7; TRBD2 is a possible D gene (5 bases). Looked up from germline, CDR1 is SGHNT and CDR2 is YYREEE (reference sequence). Trimming removed 0 bases at V and 4 bases at J, with 8 bases between. The CDR3 contains 13 residues. The CDR3 DNA reads as TGTGCCAGCAGCTTGGGAGCGGAGTACGAGCAGTACTTC. Amino acid sequence: CASSLGAEYEQYF.